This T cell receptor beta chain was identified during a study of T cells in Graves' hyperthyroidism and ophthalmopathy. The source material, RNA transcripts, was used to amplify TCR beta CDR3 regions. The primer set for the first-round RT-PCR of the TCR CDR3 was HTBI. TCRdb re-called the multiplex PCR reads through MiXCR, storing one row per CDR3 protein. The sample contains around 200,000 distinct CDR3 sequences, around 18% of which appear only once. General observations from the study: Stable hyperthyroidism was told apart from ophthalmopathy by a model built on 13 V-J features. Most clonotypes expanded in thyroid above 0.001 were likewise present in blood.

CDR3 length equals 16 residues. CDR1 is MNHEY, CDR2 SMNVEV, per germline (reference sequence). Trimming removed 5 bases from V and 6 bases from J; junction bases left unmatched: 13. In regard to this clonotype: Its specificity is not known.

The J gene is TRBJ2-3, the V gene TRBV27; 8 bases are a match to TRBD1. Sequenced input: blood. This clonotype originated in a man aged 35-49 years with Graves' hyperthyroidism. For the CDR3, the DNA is TGTGCCAGCAGTGCCCCGGCAGGGGGCTTTTTTGATACGCAGTATTTT. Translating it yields CASSAPAGGFFDTQYF.